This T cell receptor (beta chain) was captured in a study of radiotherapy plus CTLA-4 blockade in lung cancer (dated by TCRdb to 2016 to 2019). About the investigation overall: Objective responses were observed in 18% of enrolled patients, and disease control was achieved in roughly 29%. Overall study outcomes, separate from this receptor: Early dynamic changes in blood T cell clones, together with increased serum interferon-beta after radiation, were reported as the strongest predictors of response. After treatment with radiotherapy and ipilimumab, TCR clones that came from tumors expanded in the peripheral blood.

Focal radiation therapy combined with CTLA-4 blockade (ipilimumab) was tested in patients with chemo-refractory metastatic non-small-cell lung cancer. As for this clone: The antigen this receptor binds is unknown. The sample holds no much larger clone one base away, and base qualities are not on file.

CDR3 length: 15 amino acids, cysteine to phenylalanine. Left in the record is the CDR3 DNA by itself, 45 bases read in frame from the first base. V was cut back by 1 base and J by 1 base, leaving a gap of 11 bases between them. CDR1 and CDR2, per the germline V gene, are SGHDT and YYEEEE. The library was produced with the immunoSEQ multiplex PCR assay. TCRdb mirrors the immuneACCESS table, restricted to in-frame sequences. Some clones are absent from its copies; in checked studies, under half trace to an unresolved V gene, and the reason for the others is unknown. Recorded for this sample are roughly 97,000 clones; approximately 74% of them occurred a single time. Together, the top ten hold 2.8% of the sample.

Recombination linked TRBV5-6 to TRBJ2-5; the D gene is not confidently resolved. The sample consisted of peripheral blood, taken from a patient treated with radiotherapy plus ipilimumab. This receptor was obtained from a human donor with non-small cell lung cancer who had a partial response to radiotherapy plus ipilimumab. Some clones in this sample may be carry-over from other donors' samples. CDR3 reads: CASSLLGTTQETQYF. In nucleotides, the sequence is TGTGCCAGCAGCTTGTTGGGCACCACCCAAGAGACCCAGTACTTC.